This passage covers 23 T cell receptor beta chains from one sample sequenced in a study of blood T cell repertoires in COVID-19 (dated by TCRdb to 2020 to 2021). The library was generated by the immunoSEQ multiplex PCR assay. As stored in TCRdb, this immuneACCESS dataset retains in-frame rearrangements with V and J assigned. A fraction of the clones does not appear; measured against another copy, unresolved V genes explain less than half of the discrepancy, and the remainder lacks a known reason. The sample has about 42,000 clones on record, 75% to 85% of them singletons. The ten largest make up 27% of the sample. Sequenced sample: peripheral blood. The source of these receptors is a man aged 80 or over with acute or convalescent COVID-19.

J is TRBJ2-1 and V is TRBV5-1, with 9 positions matching TRBD1. V lost 4 bases to trimming and J lost 10 bases; unmatched junction nucleotides: 9. The CDR3 has 14 residues. CDR1 and CDR2 from the germline V gene are SGHRS and YFSETQ. For the CDR3, the DNA is TGCGCCAGCAGCCGCGTCACAGGGGGCAGGGAGCAGTTCTTC. Residues: CASSRVTGGREQFF.

The V gene is TRBV7-9, the J gene TRBJ1-2; perhaps TRBD1 as D (5 bases). The CDR3 covers 12 residues. The V and J ends lost 3 bases and 7 bases respectively, with 9 bases between them. Germline assignment: CDR1 SEHNR and CDR2 FQNEAQ (reference sequence). CDR3 sequence reads: CASSFGGGGYTF. CDR3 sequence (DNA): TGTGCCAGCAGCTTCGGGGGTGGTGGCTACACCTTC. Filled out from reference TRBV7-9 and TRBJ1-2, the complete variable domain reads DTGVSQNPRHKITKRGQNVTFRCDPISEHNRLYWYRQTLGQGPEFLTYFQNEAQLEKSRLLSDRFSAERPKGSFSTLEIQRTEQGDSAMYLCASSFGGGGYTFGSGTRLTVV.

V gene TRBV27 combines with J gene TRBJ2-2; D may be TRBD1 (6 bases). V dropped 3 bases and J dropped 3 bases, with 14 bases sitting between them. This CDR3 spans 16 amino acids. Germline V gene data show CDR1 as MNHEY and CDR2 as SMNVEV (reference sequence). CDR3 in amino acids: CASSFGQPEDTGELFF. CDR3 coding DNA: TGTGCCAGCAGTTTTGGACAGCCTGAAGACACCGGGGAGCTGTTTTTT.

This chain uses TRBV7-8 with TRBJ2-1; the D is unclear. The CDR3 extends over 17 amino acids. V was pared by 0 bases and J by 2 bases, with 14 bases between. Germline assignment: CDR1 SGHVS and CDR2 FQNEAQ. The DNA of the CDR3 is TGTGCCAGCAGCTTAGCGCGAAGGTTCCGGGCCTACAATGAGCAGTTCTTC. Amino acid sequence: CASSLARRFRAYNEQFF.

V gene TRBV10-1 combines with J gene TRBJ2-7; tentative D call: TRBD1 (5 bases). Deletions cut 4 bases from V and 6 bases from J, with 16 bases between. Germline V gene sequence: CDR1 WNHNN, CDR2 SYGVQD (reference sequence). This CDR3 contains 14 residues. This chain's CDR3 is CASSADSNQGEQYF. DNA for the CDR3: TGCGCCAGCAGTGCTGACAGTAACCAGGGCGAGCAGTACTTC.

The chain carries TRBV28 and TRBJ1-1; the match to TRBD1 covers 7 bases. The CDR3 spans 11 residues. Germline lookup yields CDR1 MDHEN and CDR2 SYDVKM. After removal of 5 bases from V and 8 bases from J, the junction contained 2 bases not matched to a gene. CDR3 amino acids: CASSRTGEAFF. The CDR3 DNA is TGTGCCAGCAGTCGGACAGGAGAAGCTTTCTTT.

V and J are TRBV6-5 and TRBJ2-2; 11 nucleotides match TRBD2. The trim removed 2 bases at V and 4 bases at J, leaving 3 bases unmatched. Germline V gives CDR1 MNHEY, CDR2 SVGAGI. This CDR3 is 16 amino acids long. This chain's CDR3 is CASSYGLAGGTGELFF. CDR3 in DNA: TGTGCCAGCAGTTACGGGCTAGCGGGGGGCACCGGGGAGCTGTTTTTT.

This sequence joins TRBV4-2 and TRBJ2-4; 8 nucleotides align to TRBD2. V lost 6 bases to trimming and J lost 2 bases; unmatched junction nucleotides: 12. CDR3 length: 17 amino acids. Germline CDR1 and CDR2: LGHNA and YNFKEQ. The CDR3 loop is CASRPGDGRASKNIQYF. The DNA for the CDR3 is TGTGCCAGCAGACCCGGCGACGGGAGGGCCTCCAAAAACATTCAGTACTTC.

The rearrangement uses TRBV7-3 and TRBJ2-7; 15 nucleotides align to TRBD2. Germline CDR1 reads SGHTA; CDR2 reads FQGTGA. Trimming cost V 5 bases and J 4 bases; bases outside gene matches: 3. The CDR3 totals 15 residues. CDR3 DNA: TGTGCCAGCAGCCGAGGGACTAGCGGGGGGTACGAGCAGTACTTC. This gives the protein CASSRGTSGGYEQYF.

The chain has TRBV6-6 and TRBJ2-6; TRBD1 matches 7 bases. Germline trimming cut 6 bases from V and 3 bases from J; bases unmatched to any gene: 2. This CDR3 is built from 14 residues. CDR1 MNHNY and CDR2 SVGAGI come from the germline V gene (reference sequence). CDR3 DNA sequence: TGTGCCAGCAGAGACAGGGTTGGGGCCAACGTCCTGACTTTC. It codes for CASRDRVGANVLTF.

Within the sample, this clone is medium-sized. The rearrangement uses TRBV6-5 and TRBJ2-1; a weak D match, TRBD1 (6 bases). The CDR3 runs to 16 residues. The germline V and J ends were trimmed by 0 bases and 4 bases, with 13 bases remaining between them. Germline CDR1 and CDR2: MNHEY and SVGAGI. The CDR3 DNA reads TGTGCCAGCAGTTACTCACCCCGGACAGTTTACAATGAGCAGTTCTTC. It encodes CASSYSPRTVYNEQFF.

The gene calls are TRBV29-1 and TRBJ1-1; 11 bases match TRBD1. This CDR3 has 12 amino acids. The germline gives CDR1 SQVTM, CDR2 ANQGSEA. V gave up 8 bases and J gave up 7 bases; unmatched junction bases: 6. The chain's CDR3 is CSLGQGAGEAFF. CDR3 sequence (DNA): TGCAGCCTCGGACAGGGGGCAGGTGAAGCTTTCTTT.

For the CDR3, the DNA is TGTGCCAGCAGTCCGAGCGGGAGGGCGGGGGAGACCCAGTACTTC. Its protein is CASSPSGRAGETQYF. This chain uses TRBV9 with TRBJ2-5; 10 bases are a match to TRBD2. In germline, CDR1 is SGDLS, CDR2 YYNGEE. V gave up 5 bases and J gave up 5 bases; unmatched junction bases: 9. The CDR3 length is 15 residues.

DNA for the CDR3: TGTGCCAGCACCAAAATTGACAGGCTGAATTCACCCCTCCACTTT. As protein: CASTKIDRLNSPLHF. This chain uses TRBV6-5 with TRBJ1-6; D perhaps matches TRBD1 (6 bases). This CDR3 spans 15 amino acids. Germline V gene lookup returns CDR1 MNHEY and CDR2 SVGAGI. Trimming took 7 bases from V and 7 from J, leaving 17 bases between them.

V gene TRBV14 combines with J gene TRBJ1-1; D possibly corresponds to TRBD1 (5 bases). V was shortened by 2 bases and J by 10 bases, with 26 bases between the two germline ends. Germline CDR1 SGHDN, CDR2 FVKESK. The CDR3 is 17 residues long. The CDR3 protein is CASSQLSGLFVGRGAFF. CDR3 sequence (DNA): TGTGCCAGCAGCCAATTATCGGGGCTCTTTGTGGGGAGGGGAGCTTTCTTT.

CDR3 residues: CASSLDGGTYNEQFF. The DNA of the CDR3 is TGCGCCAGCAGCTTGGACGGGGGGACCTACAATGAGCAGTTCTTC. The chain is built from TRBV5-1 and TRBJ2-1; TRBD2 agrees at 7 bases. Germline CDR1 and CDR2: SGHRS and YFSETQ. This CDR3 region has 15 residues. The trim removed 0 bases at V and 2 bases at J, leaving 2 bases unmatched. Complete variable domain (other parts from reference TRBV5-1 and TRBJ2-1): KAGVTQTPRYLIKTRGQQVTLSCSPISGHRSVSWYQQTPGQGLQFLFEYFSETQRNKGNFPGRFSGRQFSNSRSEMNVSTLELGDSALYLCASSLDGGTYNEQFFGPGTRLTVL.

The genes are TRBV28 and TRBJ2-1; the D is unclear. The CDR3 runs to 15 residues. Germline CDR1 MDHEN, CDR2 SYDVKM. The germline V and J ends were trimmed by 2 bases and 3 bases, with 11 bases remaining between them. CDR3 region: CASSLVRSLYNEQFF. In DNA form, the CDR3 reads TGTGCCAGCAGTTTAGTCAGGTCCCTCTACAATGAGCAGTTCTTC.

This clone turned up a few times. V is TRBV14 and J is TRBJ2-7; 9 nucleotides line up with TRBD1. The germline CDR1 and CDR2 sequences are SGHDN and FVKESK. The junction had 5 bases not matched to a gene; V was cut back by 6 bases and J by 5 bases. The CDR3 is made up of 13 amino acids. CDR3 DNA sequence: TGTGCCAGCAGGCGACAGGGGGGACACGAGCAGTACTTC. Amino acids: CASRRQGGHEQYF. Together with reference TRBV14 and TRBJ2-7, the CDR3 gives the full variable domain: EAGVTQFPSHSVIEKGQTVTLRCDPISGHDNLYWYRRVMGKEIKFLLHFVKESKQDESGMPNNRFLAERTGGTYSTLKVQPAELEDSGVYFCASRRQGGHEQYFGPGTRLTVT.

This chain links TRBV6-6 with TRBJ1-2; 9 nucleotides agree with TRBD1. The CDR3 consists of 14 residues. CDR1 MNHNY and CDR2 SVGAGI come from the germline V gene (reference sequence). The V and J ends lost 4 bases and 8 bases, in that order; junction bases with no gene match: 8. Here the CDR3 DNA reads TGTGCCAGCAGTTCCAAACAGGGGGCTCGGGGCTACACCTTC. This gives the protein CASSSKQGARGYTF.

The chain is built from TRBV29-1 and TRBJ2-7; D possibly corresponds to TRBD2 (6 bases). Germline-derived CDR1 and CDR2 are SQVTM and ANQGSEA. This CDR3 has 12 amino acids. Trimming took 3 bases from V and 6 from J, leaving 12 bases between them. The CDR3 coding sequence is TGCAGCGTTGAGACGGGAGTAGCCGAGCAGTACTTC. Its protein is CSVETGVAEQYF.

This clone was seen a handful of times. The V call is TRBV2, the J call TRBJ2-2; 7 bases are shared with TRBD2. Per germline, CDR1 SNHLY and CDR2 FYNNEI. The V and J ends lost 3 bases and 5 bases, in that order; junction bases with no gene match: 3. There are 14 residues in the CDR3. The CDR3 here is CASSERGRTGELFF. The CDR3, as DNA: TGTGCCAGCAGTGAGCGCGGGAGAACCGGGGAGCTGTTTTTT.

J is TRBJ2-5 and V is TRBV3-1 (or the pseudogene TRBV3-2), with 8 bases aligning to TRBD2. Germline CDR1 is LGHDT and CDR2 is YNNKEL (reference sequence). This CDR3 has 14 residues. Unmatched junction bases numbered 2, after V lost 4 bases and J lost 1 base. The CDR3 here is CASSPGGGQETQYF. As DNA, the CDR3 is TGTGCCAGCAGCCCCGGGGGGGGCCAAGAGACCCAGTACTTC.

This clone was recorded only once. V usage is TRBV28 and J usage is TRBJ1-4; tentative D call: TRBD1 (5 bases). The CDR3 totals 15 residues. V lost 3 bases, J lost 5 bases, and 13 bases lay in between. Germline CDR1 reads MDHEN; CDR2 reads SYDVKM. The CDR3 here is CASSLGGNTNEKLFF. The CDR3 DNA reads TGTGCCAGCAGTTTGGGGGGGAACACCAATGAAAAACTGTTTTTT.